This T cell receptor beta chain was sequenced during a study of blood T cell repertoires in COVID-19. Study-level background: The study drew acute and convalescent COVID-19 samples from the United States, Italy and Spain. The cDNA or gDNA used as material had been derived from T cells, B-cell-depleted T cells, or PBMCs.

As originally analysed: Researchers report that nucleated cell counts were estimated from reference gene primer amplification. TCRdb's copy holds only in-frame clones and misses some; the assay was immunoSEQ multiplex PCR. The V and J calls and clone size were taken over from that table, and D and trimming were inferred from the DNA. The sample lists a few hundred thousand clones, roughly 90% occurring once. The sequence derives from a woman between 40 and 55 years old with COVID-19, enrolled during active disease. Sequenced material: peripheral blood.

The CDR3, as DNA: TGTGCCAGCAACCAGGGACTAGCGGGGGGTGAGCAGTTCTTC. Translated, it gives CASNQGLAGGEQFF. This chain links TRBV11-2 with TRBJ2-1; 15 bases match TRBD2. CDR3 length equals 14 residues. Trimming cost V 7 bases and J 9 bases; bases outside gene matches: 4. Per germline, CDR1 SGHAT and CDR2 FQNNGV. The complete variable domain, with remaining parts taken from reference TRBV11-2 and TRBJ2-1, reads EAGVAQSPRYKIIEKRQSVAFWCNPISGHATLYWYQQILGQGPKLLIQFQNNGVVDDSQLPKDRFSAERLKGVDSTLKIQPAKLEDSAVYLCASNQGLAGGEQFFGPGTRLTVL.